Listed below are T cell receptor beta chains from one sample, sequenced in a study of T-cell memory formation after mild COVID-19. MiXCR was run by TCRdb on the 5' RACE reads, yielding one entry per CDR3 protein. The profile shows about 100,000 distinct CDR3 sequences, around 10% of them singletons. Sample: PBMCs or a T cell subset sorted from them (not recorded which). Receptors originate from a man between 18 and 29 years old who had mild COVID-19 (a few samples of this study predate the infection). Cell type and time point are not known. CDR3s include the opening cysteine and the closing phenylalanine or tryptophan.

CDR3 protein	V gene	J gene
CASSDSNSPNEQFF	TRBV6-4	TRBJ2-1
CAWTSPDGARIYEQYF	TRBV30	TRBJ2-7
CASSSTGRNTEAFF	TRBV5-1	TRBJ1-1
CASSHPSEYGAEQFF	TRBV6-5	TRBJ2-1
CSARDRDSPRLNGYTF	TRBV20-1	TRBJ1-2
CSVEVPRGGRETQYF	TRBV29-1	TRBJ2-5
CASSPALWDRGLETQYF	TRBV6-5	TRBJ2-5
CASRDRAAEAFF	TRBV6-5	TRBJ1-1
CASSRGQGLEKLFF	TRBV12-3/TRBV12-4	TRBJ1-4
CASSSQGTGPANYGYTF	TRBV7-9	TRBJ1-2
CASSWRFLTSGVTDTQYF	TRBV6-5	TRBJ2-3
CASSSTNSNQPQHF	TRBV27	TRBJ1-5
CASMSGTGGTEAFF	TRBV7-6	TRBJ1-1
CASSSAGGTSGYNSPLHF	TRBV7-2	TRBJ1-6
CASERLNTEAFF	TRBV7-9	TRBJ1-1
CASSYGPDGGANVLTF	TRBV6-2/TRBV6-3	TRBJ2-6
CASIGTGGADTQYF	TRBV6-6	TRBJ2-3
CASSESYTNTEAFF	TRBV10-1	TRBJ1-1
CASRGQAPEQYF	TRBV7-9	TRBJ2-7
CASSQGVVPNTGELFF	TRBV4-3	TRBJ2-2